The clone carrying this T cell receptor (beta chain) has a handful of counts. Its antigen is currently unknown. This record comes from a study of early T cells in non-severe SARS-CoV-2 infection. Overall study context: The authors sequenced bulk RNA from unsorted whole blood, leaving chains unpaired. Overall study findings and caveats: Private and CD4 specificities were missed by VDJdb matching, which favored anti-spike CD8 responses.

The J segment lost 6 bases and the V segment lost 7 bases, leaving 4 bases of the junction unmatched. Germline lookup yields CDR1 MNHEY and CDR2 SVGAGI. The CDR3 spans 13 residues. The TCR library protocol attached unique molecular identifiers to the individual cDNA molecules. Via MiXCR, TCRdb re-called the 5' RACE reads, giving one row per CDR3 protein. Here the sample spans about 45,000 distinct CDR3 sequences, around 10% being singletons. Sample: whole blood. The V call is TRBV6-5, the J call TRBJ1-5; 9 nucleotides match TRBD1. The sequence was collected from an adult who was a healthcare worker with PCR-confirmed SARS-CoV-2 infection or an uninfected control (not recorded which). CDR3 bases: TGTGCCAGCAAACAGGGGGCGAGTCAGCCCCAGCATTTT. Translation: CASKQGASQPQHF.